A single sample is the source of the 5 T cell receptor beta chains below, sequenced in a study of blood T cell repertoires in COVID-19. Clones were sequenced by immunoSEQ multiplex PCR, and TCRdb holds only the in-frame ones, with some missing. The sample has fewer than 300,000 clones; 75% to 90% are singletons. Sequences were obtained from peripheral blood. These receptor sequences come from a young man with acute or convalescent COVID-19.

This chain joins TRBV6-5 and TRBJ1-1; D gene uncertain. Germline CDR1 reads MNHEY; CDR2 reads SVGAGI. The V end was cut by 6 bases, the J end by 1 base, with 15 bases between. The CDR3 extends over 15 amino acids. The CDR3 DNA reads TGTGCCAGCAGCCGTGACGGAGGTAAGAACACTGAAGCTTTCTTT. This translates into CASSRDGGKNTEAFF.

V usage is TRBV18 and J usage is TRBJ1-4; maybe TRBD1 (5 bases). The CDR3 is 14 amino acids. CDR1 is KGHSH and CDR2 is LQKENI in the germline V gene. The V and J ends lost 3 bases and 7 bases respectively, with 12 bases between them. The DNA for the CDR3 is TGTGCCAGCTCACCCCGGCGGGGGGGTGAAAAACTGTTTTTT. It encodes CASSPRRGGEKLFF.

This chain joins TRBV14 and TRBJ2-6; D gene ambiguous. The CDR3 contains 14 residues. The germline V gene encodes CDR1 SGHDN and CDR2 FVKESK. V was cut by 3 bases and J by 4 bases, with 7 bases left in between. The CDR3: CASSHQWGANVLTF. DNA of the CDR3: TGTGCCAGCAGCCATCAGTGGGGGGCCAACGTCCTGACTTTC.

V usage is TRBV28 and J usage is TRBJ1-5; D uncertain. Germline V gene sequence: CDR1 MDHEN, CDR2 SYDVKM. The CDR3 is made up of 16 amino acids. V was clipped by 7 bases and J by 2 bases, with 18 bases between them. The DNA of the CDR3 is TGTGCCAGCATCCCGCGGACTGGTCGGGGCAATCAGCCCCAGCATTTT. Residues: CASIPRTGRGNQPQHF.

The V call is TRBV20-1, the J call TRBJ2-3, with D possibly being TRBD2 (6 bases). The germline V and J ends were trimmed by 3 bases and 1 base, with 14 bases remaining between them. The CDR3 extends over 15 amino acids. From germline, CDR1 is DFQATT and CDR2 SNEGSKA (reference sequence). DNA of the CDR3: TGCAGTGCTAGTGATAGGCGGGGCCGCACAGATACGCAGTATTTT. This gives the protein CSASDRRGRTDTQYF.